Listed below are T cell receptor beta chains from one sample, sequenced in a study of shared clonotypes between healthy human individuals. Sequencing was performed with immunoSEQ multiplex PCR; in TCRdb, only in-frame clones are kept and a portion is missing. The sample includes 600,000 or so clones, nearly 98% of them seen just once. The sample was naive CD8+ T cells sorted from blood. The receptors come from a man younger than 40 in good health. The CDR3 runs from the conserved cysteine through the conserved F or W. D genes are given only for firm matches. The size field is filled for only some rows; it gives once, few, many or a size class.

>TRBV7-9|.|.|TRBJ2-5
CASSPRGGETQYF
TGTGCCAGCAGCCCCAGGGGAGGGGAGACCCAGTACTTC
>TRBV5-6|.|.|TRBJ1-3
CASSLYYAGNTIYF
TGTGCCAGCAGCTTATACTACGCGGGAAACACCATATATTTT
>TRBV11-2|TRBD1|.|TRBJ2-7
CASSPGQSYEQYF
TGTGCCAGCAGCCCGGGACAGTCCTACGAGCAGTACTTC
>TRBV6-5|.|.|TRBJ2-1
CASSWSGNEQFF
TGTGCCAGCAGTTGGAGCGGCAATGAGCAGTTCTTC
>TRBV11-2|TRBD2|.|TRBJ2-1
CASYGVAGTSSYNEQFF
TGTGCCAGCTATGGGGTAGCGGGAACTTCCTCCTACAATGAGCAGTTCTTC
>TRBV30|.|.|TRBJ1-1
CAWSVIRNTEAFF
TGTGCCTGGAGTGTGATCCGGAACACTGAAGCTTTCTTT
>TRBV27|.|.|TRBJ2-2
CASSFGTGELFF
TGTGCCAGCAGTTTCGGTACCGGGGAGCTGTTTTTT
>TRBV20-1|TRBD1|.|TRBJ2-7
CSATTGSEQYF
TGCAGTGCTACGACAGGGTCCGAGCAGTACTTC
>TRBV28|TRBD1|.|TRBJ1-1
CASSWGQGGTEAFF
TGTGCCAGCAGTTGGGGACAGGGTGGGACTGAAGCTTTCTTT
>TRBV7-9|.|.|TRBJ1-1
CASSSLQGVDTEAFF
TGTGCCAGCAGCTCGTTACAGGGAGTAGACACTGAAGCTTTCTTT
>TRBV9|.|.|TRBJ1-1
CASSVEWRNTEAFF
TGTGCCAGCAGCGTAGAGTGGCGGAACACTGAAGCTTTCTTT
>TRBV27|.|.|TRBJ2-2
CASSWGVAARGTGELFF
TGTGCCAGCAGTTGGGGTGTGGCGGCACGAGGGACCGGGGAGCTGTTTTTT
>TRBV4-2|TRBD1|.|TRBJ1-2
CASSQERDRGFYGYTF
TGTGCCAGCAGCCAAGAACGCGACAGGGGGTTCTATGGCTACACCTTC
>TRBV27|TRBD2|once|TRBJ2-7
CASSPTQTSGYEQYF
TGTGCCAGCAGCCCCACCCAAACTAGCGGGTACGAGCAGTACTTC
>TRBV28|TRBD1|.|TRBJ2-7
CASQWTGTPYEQYF
TGTGCCAGCCAATGGACAGGGACTCCCTACGAGCAGTACTTC
>TRBV5-1|.|.|TRBJ2-7
CASSLTGITYEQYF
TGCGCCAGCAGTTTGACAGGCATTACCTACGAGCAGTACTTC
>TRBV27|.|.|TRBJ1-1
CASSLSEGGGTEAFF
TGTGCCAGCAGTTTATCAGAGGGAGGTGGGACTGAAGCTTTCTTT
>TRBV7-9|.|.|TRBJ2-2
CASRPSGGGTGELFF
TGTGCCAGCAGACCCTCCGGGGGCGGGACCGGGGAGCTGTTTTTT
>TRBV7-9|TRBD1|.|TRBJ2-1
CASSPKGTADEQFF
TGTGCCAGCAGCCCCAAAGGGACAGCCGATGAGCAGTTCTTC
>TRBV5-1|.|.|TRBJ2-1
CASSFLDNEQFF
TGCGCCAGCAGCTTCCTAGACAATGAGCAGTTCTTC
>TRBV5-4|.|.|TRBJ1-1
CATIEAPGNTEAFF
TGTGCGACGATAGAGGCACCGGGAAACACTGAAGCTTTCTTT
>TRBV29-1|TRBD2|.|TRBJ2-3
CSVDPPTSGSTDTQYF
TGCAGCGTTGACCCCCCGACTAGCGGGAGTACAGATACGCAGTATTTT
>TRBV5-1|.|.|TRBJ1-5
CASRFYSNQPQHF
TGCGCCAGCAGATTTTATAGCAATCAGCCCCAGCATTTT
>TRBV27|.|.|TRBJ2-6
CASSFRGGGTISGANVLTF
TGTGCCAGCAGTTTCCGTGGTGGGGGAACCATCTCTGGGGCCAACGTCCTGACTTTC
>TRBV28|TRBD1|.|TRBJ1-1
CASSLIRAGGRLDTEAFF
TGTGCCAGCAGTTTAATTCGGGCAGGGGGAAGATTGGACACTGAAGCTTTCTTT
>TRBV7-9|TRBD1|.|TRBJ2-6
CASSPTSGTGGGGANVLTF
TGTGCCAGCAGCCCCACCTCCGGGACAGGGGGCGGTGGGGCCAACGTCCTGACTTTC
>TRBV5-1|TRBD2|.|TRBJ2-1
CASSLGLAGAYNEQFF
TGCGCCAGCAGCTTGGGTCTAGCGGGGGCCTACAATGAGCAGTTCTTC
>TRBV6-1|.|.|TRBJ1-5
CASSEARASNQPQHF
TGTGCCAGCAGTGAGGCCAGGGCAAGCAATCAGCCCCAGCATTTT
>TRBV11-2|.|.|TRBJ2-5
CASSLDGTGFQETQYF
TGTGCCAGCAGCTTAGATGGGACTGGATTTCAAGAGACCCAGTACTTC
>TRBV6-1|.|.|TRBJ1-2
CASSPDYGYTF
TGTGCCAGCAGTCCCGACTATGGCTACACCTTC
>TRBV9|TRBD2|.|TRBJ2-6
CASTSPSVAGGSSGANVLTF
TGTGCCAGCACATCCCCCTCTGTGGCGGGGGGATCCTCTGGGGCCAACGTCCTGACTTTC
>TRBV7-9|TRBD2|.|TRBJ2-7
CASSPRNSGYEQYF
TGTGCCAGCAGCCCGAGGAATAGCGGGTACGAGCAGTACTTC
>TRBV4-2|TRBD1|.|TRBJ1-1
CASSRPGQGERNTEAFF
TGTGCCAGCAGCCGCCCGGGACAGGGGGAAAGGAACACTGAAGCTTTCTTT
>TRBV6-1|.|.|TRBJ2-7
CASSETGPYEQYF
TGTGCCAGCAGTGAGACGGGGCCTTACGAGCAGTACTTC
>TRBV21-1|.|.|TRBJ2-7
CASSNFSGPGQYF
TGTGCCAGCAGCAACTTCTCCGGGCCGGGGCAGTACTTC
>TRBV2|.|once|TRBJ2-7
CATGYPGTNPF
TGTGCCACCGGGTACCCGGGAACCAACCCCTTC
>TRBV7-9|.|.|TRBJ2-7
CASSLNPSSYEQYF
TGTGCCAGCAGCTTAAACCCGAGCTCCTACGAGCAGTACTTC
>TRBV7-6|TRBD2|once|TRBJ2-1
CASSAALAGVQYNEQFF
TGTGCCAGCAGCGCCGCACTAGCGGGAGTTCAGTACAATGAGCAGTTCTTC
>TRBV13|TRBD2|.|TRBJ2-7
CASSPLGEGEQYF
TGTGCCAGCAGCCCCCTGGGGGAGGGCGAGCAGTACTTC
>TRBV9|TRBD1|.|TRBJ2-2
CASSDRDSPNTGELFF
TGTGCCAGCAGCGACCGGGACAGCCCAAACACCGGGGAGCTGTTTTTT
>TRBV2|.|.|TRBJ2-7
CASSDPGAYEQYF
TGTGCCAGCAGTGATCCGGGGGCCTACGAGCAGTACTTC
>TRBV15|TRBD2|.|TRBJ2-1
CATSNRLAGGSYNEQFF
TGTGCCACCAGCAATCGACTAGCGGGAGGGTCCTACAATGAGCAGTTCTTC
>TRBV9|TRBD2|once|TRBJ2-1
CASSLTRGSGNEQFF
TGTGCCAGCAGCCTGACGCGCGGGAGTGGCAATGAGCAGTTCTTC
>TRBV18|TRBD2|.|TRBJ2-7
CASSPRTSGSSYEQYF
TGTGCCAGCTCACCCAGGACTAGCGGGAGTTCCTACGAGCAGTACTTC
>TRBV7-9|.|.|TRBJ2-7
CASSPPRGRRDNEQYF
TGTGCCAGCAGCCCCCCCCGAGGACGGCGCGACAACGAGCAGTACTTC